This TCR beta chain stems from a study of blood T cell repertoires in COVID-19. Study-wide context: Researchers got acute and convalescent COVID-19 samples from the United States, Italy and Spain. T cells, B-cell-depleted T cells, or PBMCs provided the cDNA or gDNA that served as material.

Unmatched junction bases numbered 11, after V lost 7 bases and J lost 7 bases. Germline-derived CDR1 and CDR2 are SNHLY and FYNNEI. This CDR3 is 14 amino acids long. This clone was picked up a small number of times. Original data processing: Nucleated cell counts were estimated from reference gene primer amplification. Assay used: immunoSEQ multiplex PCR; TCRdb lists only in-frame clones, some missing. That table gives V, J and clone size, and the DNA gave D and trimming. The data contain under 150,000 clones, about three quarters of them singletons. The V gene is TRBV2, the J gene TRBJ2-7; 9 nucleotides align to TRBD1. This sequence originates from a woman between 65 and 79 years old with acute or convalescent COVID-19. The source material was peripheral blood. As DNA, the CDR3 is TGTGCCAGCACCCCGGACAGGGGCGGTAGAGAGCAGTACTTC. This codes for CASTPDRGGREQYF.